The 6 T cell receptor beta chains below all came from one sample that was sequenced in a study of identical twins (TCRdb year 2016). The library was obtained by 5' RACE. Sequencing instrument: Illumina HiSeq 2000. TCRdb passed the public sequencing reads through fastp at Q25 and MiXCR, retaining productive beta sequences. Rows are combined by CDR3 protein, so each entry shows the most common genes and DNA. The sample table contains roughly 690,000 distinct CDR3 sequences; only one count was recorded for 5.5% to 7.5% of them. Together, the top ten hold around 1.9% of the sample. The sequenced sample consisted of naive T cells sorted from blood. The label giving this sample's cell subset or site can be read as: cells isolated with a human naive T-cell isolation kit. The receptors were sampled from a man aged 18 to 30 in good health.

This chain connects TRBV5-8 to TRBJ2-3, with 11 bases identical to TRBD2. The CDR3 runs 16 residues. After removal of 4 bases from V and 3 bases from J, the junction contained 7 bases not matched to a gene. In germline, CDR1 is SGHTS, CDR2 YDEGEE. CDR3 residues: CASSMGASGRTDTQYF. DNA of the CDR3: TGTGCCAGCAGCATGGGTGCTAGCGGGAGGACAGATACGCAGTATTTT.

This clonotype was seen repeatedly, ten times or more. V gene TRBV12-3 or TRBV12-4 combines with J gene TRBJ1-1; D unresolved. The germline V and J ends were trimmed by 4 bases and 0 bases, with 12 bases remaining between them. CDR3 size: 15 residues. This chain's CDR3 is CASSSRPGLNTEAFF. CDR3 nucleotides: TGTGCCAGCAGTTCGCGCCCTGGACTGAACACTGAAGCTTTCTTT.

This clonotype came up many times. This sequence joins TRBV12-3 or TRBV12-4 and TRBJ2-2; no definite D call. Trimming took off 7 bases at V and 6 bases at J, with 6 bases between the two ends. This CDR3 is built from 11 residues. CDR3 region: CASTRSGELFF. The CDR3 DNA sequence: TGTGCCAGCACGCGATCCGGGGAGCTGTTTTTT.

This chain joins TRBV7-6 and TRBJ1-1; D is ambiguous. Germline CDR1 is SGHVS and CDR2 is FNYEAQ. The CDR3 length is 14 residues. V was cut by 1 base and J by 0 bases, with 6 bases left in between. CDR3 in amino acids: CASSLEALNTEAFF. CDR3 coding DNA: TGTGCCAGCAGCTTAGAGGCCCTGAACACTGAAGCTTTCTTT.

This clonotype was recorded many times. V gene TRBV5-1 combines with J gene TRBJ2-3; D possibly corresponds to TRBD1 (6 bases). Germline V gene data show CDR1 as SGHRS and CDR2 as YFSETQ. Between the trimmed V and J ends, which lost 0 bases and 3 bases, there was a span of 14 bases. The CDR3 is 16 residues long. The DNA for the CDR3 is TGCGCCAGCAGCTTGGGAGGGGGACCTTTTACAGATACGCAGTATTTT. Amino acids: CASSLGGGPFTDTQYF.

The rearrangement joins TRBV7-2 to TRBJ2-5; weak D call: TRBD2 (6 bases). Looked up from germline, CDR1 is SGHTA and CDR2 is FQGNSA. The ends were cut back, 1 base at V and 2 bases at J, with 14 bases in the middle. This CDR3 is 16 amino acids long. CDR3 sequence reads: CASSLVGGRVQETQYF. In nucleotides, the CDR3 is TGTGCCAGCAGCTTAGTGGGAGGCAGGGTGCAAGAGACCCAGTACTTC.